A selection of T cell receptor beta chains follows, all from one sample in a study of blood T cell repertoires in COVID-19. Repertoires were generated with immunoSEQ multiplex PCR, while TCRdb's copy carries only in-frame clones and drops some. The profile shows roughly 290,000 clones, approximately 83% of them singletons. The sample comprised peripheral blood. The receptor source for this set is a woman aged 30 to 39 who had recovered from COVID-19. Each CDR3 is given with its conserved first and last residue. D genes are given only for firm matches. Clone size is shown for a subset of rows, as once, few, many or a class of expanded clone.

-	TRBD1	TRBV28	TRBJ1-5	CASSIRDSYIGPHF	TGTGCCAGCAGTATCCGGGACAGCTACATCGGACCTCATTTT
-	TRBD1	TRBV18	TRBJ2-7	CASSSRTGNDEQYF	TGTGCCAGCTCATCACGGACAGGGAACGACGAGCAGTACTTC
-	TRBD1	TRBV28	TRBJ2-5	CASSPISGRRDRAKTQYF	TGTGCCAGCAGTCCCATATCGGGAAGAAGGGACAGGGCAAAGACCCAGTACTTC
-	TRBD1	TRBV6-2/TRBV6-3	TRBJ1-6	CASSSVEAGGLGPLHF	TGTGCCAGCAGTTCCGTCGAGGCAGGGGGCTTAGGACCCCTCCACTTT
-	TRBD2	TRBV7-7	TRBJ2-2	CASSLAGAGELFF	TGTGCTAGCAGCTTAGCGGGAGCCGGGGAGCTGTTTTTT
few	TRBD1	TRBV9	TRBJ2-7	CASSAGQGPTYEQYF	TGTGCCAGCAGCGCGGGACAGGGTCCCACCTACGAGCAGTACTTC
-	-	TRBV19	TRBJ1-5	CASKSGILPQHF	TGTGCCAGTAAATCGGGTATCCTGCCCCAGCATTTT
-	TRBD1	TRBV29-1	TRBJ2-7	CSVNGQGTYEQYF	TGCAGCGTTAACGGACAGGGTACCTACGAGCAGTACTTC
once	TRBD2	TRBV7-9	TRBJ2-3	CASSLLAGGPGDTQYF	TGTGCCAGCAGCTTACTAGCGGGAGGGCCAGGGGATACGCAGTATTTT
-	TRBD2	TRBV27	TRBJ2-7	CASGTSGYEQYF	TGTGCCTCAGGGACTAGCGGTTACGAGCAGTACTTC
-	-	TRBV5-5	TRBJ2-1	CASTLGGSYNEQFF	TGTGCCAGCACCCTGGGGGGCTCCTACAATGAGCAGTTCTTC
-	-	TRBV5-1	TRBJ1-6	CASSREGDGSPLHF	TGCGCCAGCAGCAGGGAGGGGGATGGTTCACCCCTCCACTTT
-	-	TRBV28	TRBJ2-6	CASSFRGVGANVLTF	TGTGCCAGCAGTTTTAGAGGAGTTGGGGCCAACGTCCTGACTTTC
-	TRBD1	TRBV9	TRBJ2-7	CASSVARGHDEQYF	TGTGCCAGCAGCGTAGCCAGGGGGCACGACGAGCAGTACTTC
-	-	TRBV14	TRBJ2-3	CASSRRLTDTQYF	TGTGCCAGCAGCCGGCGGTTGACAGATACGCAGTATTTT
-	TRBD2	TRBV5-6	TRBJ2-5	CASSFLGGGDRETQYF	TGTGCCAGCAGCTTTTTGGGCGGGGGAGACAGAGAGACCCAGTACTTC
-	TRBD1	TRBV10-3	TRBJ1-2	CAISNLGTDYGYTF	TGTGCCATTTCTAACCTAGGGACAGACTATGGCTACACCTTC
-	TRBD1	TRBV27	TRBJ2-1	CASSPGTGYEQFF	TGTGCCAGCAGCCCCGGGACAGGGTATGAGCAGTTCTTC
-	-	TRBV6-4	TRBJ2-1	CASSDSSEPNEQFF	TGTGCCAGCAGTGACTCTTCAGAACCCAATGAGCAGTTCTTC
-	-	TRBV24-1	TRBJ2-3	CATSGAAGGSDTQYF	TGTGCCACCAGTGGTGCGGCCGGTGGCTCAGATACGCAGTATTTT
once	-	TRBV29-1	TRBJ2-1	CSVGPGFYNEQFF	TGCAGCGTGGGTCCGGGATTCTACAATGAGCAGTTCTTC
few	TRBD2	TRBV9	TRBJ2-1	CASSVVDSGPEQFF	TGTGCCAGCAGCGTAGTCGATAGCGGGCCGGAGCAGTTCTTC
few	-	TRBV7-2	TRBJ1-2	CASSLGAYGYTF	TGTGCCAGCAGCTTAGGGGCCTATGGCTACACCTTC
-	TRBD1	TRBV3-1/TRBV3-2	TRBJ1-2	CASSQETGSYGYTF	TGTGCCAGCAGCCAAGAGACAGGGTCCTATGGCTACACCTTC
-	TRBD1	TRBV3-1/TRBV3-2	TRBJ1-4	CASSQVVRGLGEKLFF	TGTGCCAGCAGCCAAGTGGTGAGGGGGCTGGGCGAAAAACTGTTTTTT
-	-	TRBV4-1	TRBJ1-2	CASSQDKGRTNYGYTF	TGCGCCAGCAGCCAAGATAAGGGGAGGACTAACTATGGCTACACCTTC
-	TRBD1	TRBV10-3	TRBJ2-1	CATTGQPNNEQFF	TGTGCCACTACGGGACAGCCCAACAATGAGCAGTTCTTC
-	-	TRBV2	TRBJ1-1	CASTAGVNKAFF	TGTGCCAGCACTGCCGGGGTCAATAAGGCTTTCTTT
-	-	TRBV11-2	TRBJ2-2	CASSSWRGTGELFF	TGTGCCAGCAGCTCCTGGAGAGGCACCGGGGAGCTGTTTTTT
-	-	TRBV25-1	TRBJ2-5	CATGRGETQYF	TGTGCAACCGGACGGGGGGAGACCCAGTACTTC
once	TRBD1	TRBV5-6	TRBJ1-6	CASSHLAYRDRGLVAPLHF	TGTGCCAGCAGCCACCTCGCATACCGGGACAGGGGATTAGTGGCACCCCTCCACTTT
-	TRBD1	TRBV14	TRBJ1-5	CASSQGETGLSNQPQHF	TGTGCCAGCAGCCAAGGGGAGACAGGGCTCAGCAATCAGCCCCAGCATTTT
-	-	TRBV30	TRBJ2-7	CAWSVRGEQYF	TGTGCCTGGAGTGTCAGGGGCGAGCAGTACTTC
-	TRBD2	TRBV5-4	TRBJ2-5	CASSYGTSGGETQYF	TGTGCCAGCAGTTACGGGACTAGCGGGGGTGAGACCCAGTACTTC
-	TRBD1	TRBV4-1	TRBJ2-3	CASSQPDRVGDTQYF	TGCGCCAGCAGCCAGCCCGACAGGGTAGGGGATACGCAGTATTTT
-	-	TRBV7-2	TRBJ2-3	CASSLGPAGSTDTQYF	TGTGCCAGCAGCCTGGGGCCGGCCGGCAGCACAGATACGCAGTATTTT
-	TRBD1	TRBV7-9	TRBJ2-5	CASSLFFIRDREETQYF	TGTGCCAGCAGCTTATTTTTTATCAGGGACAGGGAAGAGACCCAGTACTTC
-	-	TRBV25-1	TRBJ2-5	CASTRKETQYF	TGTGCCAGCACCAGGAAGGAGACCCAGTACTTC
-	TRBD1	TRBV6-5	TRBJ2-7	CASILDRDGYEQYF	TGTGCCAGCATTCTAGACAGGGACGGCTACGAGCAGTACTTC
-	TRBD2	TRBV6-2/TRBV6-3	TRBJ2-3	CASSSRREGYF	TGTGCCAGCAGTTCCAGGCGGGAGGGGTATTTT
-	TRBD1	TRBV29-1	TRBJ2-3	CSVDLGQGRTDTQYF	TGCAGCGTTGATTTGGGACAGGGTCGCACAGATACGCAGTATTTT
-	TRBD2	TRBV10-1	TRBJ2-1	CARSIRGRGLAGGANYNEQFF	TGCGCCAGGTCTATCAGGGGGAGAGGACTAGCGGGAGGGGCCAATTACAATGAGCAGTTCTTC
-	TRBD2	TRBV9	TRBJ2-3	CASSGRLAEVSTDTQYF	TGTGCCAGCAGTGGTAGACTAGCGGAAGTTAGCACAGATACGCAGTATTTT
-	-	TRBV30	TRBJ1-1	CAWDRSQVEAFF	TGTGCCTGGGACAGGAGCCAAGTTGAAGCTTTCTTT
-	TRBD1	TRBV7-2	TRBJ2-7	CASSQTPAGTGPSEQYF	TGTGCCAGCAGCCAAACTCCAGCCGGGACAGGGCCCTCCGAGCAGTACTTC
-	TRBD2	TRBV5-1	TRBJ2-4	CASSSSGGPTQNIQYF	TGCGCCAGCAGCTCCTCGGGGGGGCCCACACAAAACATTCAGTACTTC
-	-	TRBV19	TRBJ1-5	CASSIGVSNQPQHF	TGTGCCAGTAGTATAGGAGTTAGCAATCAGCCCCAGCATTTT
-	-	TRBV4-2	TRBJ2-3	CASSQGGRGTTDTQYF	TGTGCCAGCAGCCAGGGGGGTCGGGGGACCACAGATACGCAGTATTTT
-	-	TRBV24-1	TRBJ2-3	CATRERGADTQYF	TGTGCCACCAGGGAACGAGGTGCAGATACGCAGTATTTT
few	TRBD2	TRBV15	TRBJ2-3	CATSRGLAGGQVTDTQYF	TGTGCCACCAGCCGGGGACTAGCGGGAGGGCAAGTCACAGATACGCAGTATTTT
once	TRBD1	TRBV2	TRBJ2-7	CASRGQGWYEQYF	TGTGCCAGCAGGGGACAGGGTTGGTACGAGCAGTACTTC
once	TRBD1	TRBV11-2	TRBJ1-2	CASSLIPQGARDYGYTF	TGTGCCAGCAGCTTAATACCACAGGGGGCTCGGGACTATGGCTACACCTTC
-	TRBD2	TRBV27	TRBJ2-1	CASSPAGGNEQFF	TGTGCCAGCAGTCCGGCGGGGGGCAATGAGCAGTTCTTC